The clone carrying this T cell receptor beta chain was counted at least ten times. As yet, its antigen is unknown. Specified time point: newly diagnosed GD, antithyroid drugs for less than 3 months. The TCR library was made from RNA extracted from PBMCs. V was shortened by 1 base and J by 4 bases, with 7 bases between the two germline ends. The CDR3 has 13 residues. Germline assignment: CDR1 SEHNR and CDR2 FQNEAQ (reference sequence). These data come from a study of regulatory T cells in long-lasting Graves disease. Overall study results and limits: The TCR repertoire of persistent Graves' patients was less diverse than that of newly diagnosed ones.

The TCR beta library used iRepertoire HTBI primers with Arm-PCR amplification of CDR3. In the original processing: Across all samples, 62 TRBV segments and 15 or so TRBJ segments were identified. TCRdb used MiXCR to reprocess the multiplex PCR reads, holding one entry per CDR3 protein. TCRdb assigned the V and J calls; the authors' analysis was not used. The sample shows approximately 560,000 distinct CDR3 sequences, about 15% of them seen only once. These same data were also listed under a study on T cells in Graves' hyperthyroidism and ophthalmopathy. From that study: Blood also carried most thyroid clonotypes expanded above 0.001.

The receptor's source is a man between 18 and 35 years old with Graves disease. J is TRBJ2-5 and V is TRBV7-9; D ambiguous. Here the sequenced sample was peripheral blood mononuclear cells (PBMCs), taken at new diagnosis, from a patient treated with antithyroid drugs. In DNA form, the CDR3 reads TGTGCCAGCAGCTTAGAACCGGCAGAGACCCAGTACTTC. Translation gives CASSLEPAETQYF.